One and the same sample provided the 30 T cell receptor beta chains below, sequenced in a study of regulatory T cells in long-lasting Graves disease. Time point defined: newly diagnosed GD, antithyroid drugs for less than 3 months. RNA from PBMCs was the source of the TCR library. Arm-PCR of CDR3 regions and iRepertoire HTBI primers were used to build TCR beta libraries. TCRdb analysed the multiplex PCR reads with MiXCR anew, one entry per CDR3 protein. The repertoire holds about 350,000 distinct CDR3 sequences, with 15% to 20% as singletons. These same records also appear under a second study, on T cells in Graves' hyperthyroidism and ophthalmopathy.

The sequences come from peripheral blood mononuclear cells (PBMCs), collected at new diagnosis, from a patient treated with antithyroid drugs. These receptors were collected from a woman younger than 30 with Graves disease.

This clonotype appeared a single time. The chain is built from TRBV14 and TRBJ2-4, with 7 bases identical to TRBD1. The CDR3 extends over 14 amino acids. Germline CDR1 is SGHDN and CDR2 is FVKESK. The trim removed 4 bases at V and 9 bases at J, leaving 9 bases unmatched. Here the CDR3 DNA reads TGTGCCAGCAGCCGACGGACAGGCGTGGGCATTCAGTACTTC. This codes for CASSRRTGVGIQYF. Together with reference TRBV14 and TRBJ2-4, the CDR3 gives the full variable domain: EAGVTQFPSHSVIEKGQTVTLRCDPISGHDNLYWYRRVMGKEIKFLLHFVKESKQDESGMPNNRFLAERTGGTYSTLKVQPAELEDSGVYFCASSRRTGVGIQYFGAGTRLSVL.

The chain uses TRBV7-9 and TRBJ2-5; 10 bases map to TRBD1. Trimming cost V 5 bases and J 2 bases; bases outside gene matches: 8. Germline CDR1 and CDR2: SEHNR and FQNEAQ (reference sequence). The CDR3 runs to 16 residues. The CDR3 protein is CASSGRQGASQETQYF. The CDR3 nucleotides read TGTGCCAGCAGCGGACGACAGGGGGCTTCACAAGAGACCCAGTACTTC.

This clonotype has a count of ten or more. The chain has TRBV3-1 and TRBJ2-1, with D possibly TRBD2 on 5 matching bases. The CDR3 is 14 residues long. V was pared by 3 bases and J by 8 bases, with 14 bases between. Germline CDR1 is LGHDT and CDR2 is YNNKEL (reference sequence). CDR3 amino acids: CASSHGGGPDEQFF. The CDR3 DNA reads as TGTGCCAGCAGCCACGGTGGCGGGCCAGATGAGCAGTTCTTC.

The CDR3 region is CASSVGRPLVGSPLHF. The CDR3 coding sequence is TGTGCCAGCAGTGTGGGGAGACCATTAGTTGGGTCACCCCTCCACTTT. This chain links TRBV2 with TRBJ1-6; D gene uncertain. With 4 bases removed from V and 10 bases from J, the gap between germline ends came to 20 bases. The CDR3 contains 16 residues. Germline V gene sequence: CDR1 SNHLY, CDR2 FYNNEI.

This clonotype came up once. V is TRBV6-2 or TRBV6-3 and J is TRBJ1-1, with TRBD1 as a possible D gene (6 bases). The CDR3 is made up of 13 amino acids. V lost 8 bases and J lost 0, with 10 bases in between. Germline V gene data show CDR1 as MNHEY and CDR2 as SVGEGT. This CDR3 is CASHRAMNTEAFF. Here the CDR3 DNA reads TGTGCCAGCCACAGGGCGATGAACACTGAAGCTTTCTTT.

Many counts were recorded for this clonotype. J is TRBJ1-1 and V is TRBV7-9, with a weak D call TRBD1 (5 bases). Germline CDR1 is SEHNR and CDR2 is FQNEAQ (reference sequence). The length of the CDR3 is 14 residues. V was cut by 2 bases and J by 0 bases, with 7 bases left in between. The CDR3 DNA reads TGTGCCAGCAGCTTAATACAGGTGAACACTGAAGCTTTCTTT. It yields the protein CASSLIQVNTEAFF.

The sample holds many counts of this clonotype. The V call is TRBV12-3 or TRBV12-4, the J call TRBJ2-2; no clear D. Trimming shortened V by 7 bases and J by 5 bases, and 20 bases separated the two germline ends. The CDR3 runs 16 residues. The DNA of the CDR3 is TGTGCCAGCATCTCACTCGACGGTTCTGGTACCGGGGAGCTGTTTTTT. Translated: CASISLDGSGTGELFF.

This clonotype was found many times. J is TRBJ2-7 and V is TRBV11-2; 9 nucleotides align to TRBD1. This CDR3 is 17 amino acids long. Germline lookup yields CDR1 SGHAT and CDR2 FQNNGV. The V segment lost 5 bases and the J segment 2 bases; nucleotides outside the gene matches: 13. The CDR3 region is CASSRNSGTGQTYEQYF. The CDR3 coding sequence is TGTGCCAGCAGCAGAAACTCCGGGACAGGGCAAACCTACGAGCAGTACTTC.

There are many counts of this clonotype. The chain carries TRBV7-8 and TRBJ1-5; 7 nucleotides match TRBD1. Trimming took 4 bases from V and 0 from J; bases not matched to a gene: 12. This CDR3 contains 18 residues. Germline values: CDR1 SGHVS, CDR2 FQNEAQ. The chain's CDR3 is CASSSPGGGIPSNQPQHF. Here the CDR3 DNA reads TGTGCCAGCAGCTCCCCAGGGGGAGGCATCCCTAGCAATCAGCCCCAGCATTTT.

This clonotype was seen a handful of times. At one boundary the junction diverges from the germline segment, which might be a read error. CDR3 region: CASSLSGLSGNEQFF. The DNA for the CDR3 is TGTGCCAGCAGCCTTAGCGGCCTGAGTGGCAATGAGCAGTTCTTC. The V call is TRBV5-1, the J call TRBJ2-1; tentative D call: TRBD2 (6 bases). Germline CDR1 and CDR2: SGHRS and YFSETQ. The CDR3 has 15 residues. Together with reference TRBV5-1 and TRBJ2-1, the CDR3 gives the full variable domain: KAGVTQTPRYLIKTRGQQVTLSCSPISGHRSVSWYQQTPGQGLQFLFEYFSETQRNKGNFPGRFSGRQFSNSRSEMNVSTLELGDSALYLCASSLSGLSGNEQFFGPGTRLTVL.

This clonotype was detected ten times or more. The chain carries TRBV12-3 or TRBV12-4 and TRBJ1-2; 10 nucleotides line up with TRBD1. The CDR3 totals 12 residues. V trimming: 6 bases; J trimming: 8 bases; junction bases outside the gene matches: 3. CDR3 DNA: TGTGCCAGCAGGGGGACAGGGGAAGGCTACACCTTC. This gives the protein CASRGTGEGYTF.

This clonotype has a handful of counts. The V gene is TRBV19, the J gene TRBJ2-1, with D unresolved. Deletions cut 3 bases from V and 0 bases from J, with 9 bases between. CDR1 LNHDA and CDR2 SQIVND come from the germline V gene (reference sequence). This CDR3 comprises 15 residues. The CDR3 loop is CASSISSLSYNEQFF. The CDR3 nucleotides are TGTGCCAGTAGTATCTCCAGCCTCTCCTACAATGAGCAGTTCTTC.

This clonotype has a count of ten or more. The chain joins TRBV6-1 to TRBJ2-3, with 7 bases that match TRBD1. V dropped 5 bases and J dropped 0; count of bases not matched to a gene: 8. CDR3 size: 16 residues. Germline values: CDR1 MNHNS, CDR2 SASEGT. This chain's CDR3 is CASSTGTAISTDTQYF. The CDR3 coding sequence is TGTGCCAGCAGTACGGGGACAGCCATTAGCACAGATACGCAGTATTTT.

Worth noting for this clonotype: This clone may be a read error of a much larger clone one base away. V usage is TRBV11-3 and J usage is TRBJ2-2; possible D gene TRBD2, 5 bases. This CDR3 region has 16 residues. The germline CDR1 and CDR2 sequences are SGHNT and YENEEA. The germline V and J ends were trimmed by 4 bases and 4 bases, with 16 bases remaining between them. The CDR3 here is CASSSRRGRVTGELFF. The CDR3 nucleotides read TGTGCCAGCAGCTCTCGACGGGGAAGGGTCACCGGGGAGCTGTTTTTT.

The CDR3 nucleotides read TGTGCCAGCAGCGAAGCGGGGTCCAACTATAATTCACCCCTCCACTTT. Translated, it gives CASSEAGSNYNSPLHF. V is TRBV14 and J is TRBJ1-6; D call uncertain. V lost 5 bases and J lost 3, with 14 bases in between. The CDR3 sequence is 16 residues long. In germline, CDR1 is SGHDN, CDR2 FVKESK.

The sample holds many counts of this clonotype. The chain carries TRBV6-1 and TRBJ2-1; 8 bases map to TRBD2. The germline gives CDR1 MNHNS, CDR2 SASEGT. The CDR3 has 14 amino acids. As DNA, the CDR3 is TGTGTATCGGGGGTACCGGGACTAGACAATGAGCAGTTCTTC. As protein: CVSGVPGLDNEQFF.

This clonotype was seen at least ten times. The chain uses TRBV7-9 and TRBJ2-6, with 7 bases lining up with TRBD1. CDR1 and CDR2 from the germline V gene are SEHNR and FQNEAQ (reference sequence). V shed 4 bases, J shed 0 bases, and the junction held 12 bases outside the gene matches. CDR3 length equals 19 residues. The CDR3 loop reads CASSYPATGKFSGANVLTF. In nucleotides, the CDR3 is TGTGCCAGCAGCTATCCGGCGACAGGGAAATTCTCTGGGGCCAACGTCCTGACTTTC.

The chain links TRBV19 to TRBJ1-4; the D is unclear. Trimming cost V 11 bases and J 8 bases, with 15 bases left between them. The CDR3 length is 12 residues. CDR1 is LNHDA, CDR2 SQIVND, per germline (reference sequence). Here the CDR3 reads CACSHTGEKLFF. CDR3 DNA: TGTGCCTGCTCACACACGGGGGAAAAACTGTTTTTT.

As regards this clonotype: A much bigger clone sits one base away, suggesting this may be a read error. The V and J genes are TRBV7-2 and TRBJ1-5, with D maybe TRBD1 (5 bases). The CDR3 has 14 residues. The ends were cut back, 5 bases at V and 11 bases at J, with 19 bases in the middle. Germline CDR1 SGHTA, CDR2 FQGNSA. Written as DNA, the CDR3 is TGTGCCAGCAGCGCGGGACCGAACGCGGGGACCCAGCATTTT. Its translation is CASSAGPNAGTQHF.

This clonotype was picked up many times. The chain links TRBV7-3 to TRBJ1-1; possibly TRBD1 for D (6 bases). Germline V gene lookup returns CDR1 SGHTA and CDR2 FQGTGA. The CDR3 is 13 residues long. Trimming stripped 6 bases from V and 0 bases from J, with 8 bases between. CDR3 nucleotide sequence: TGTGCCAGCAGGACAGGTATGAACACTGAAGCTTTCTTT. Residues: CASRTGMNTEAFF.

This chain joins TRBV6-1 and TRBJ2-6; D is uncertain. The CDR3 is 15 amino acids. V dropped 8 bases and J dropped 2 bases, with 13 bases sitting between them. Germline values: CDR1 MNHNS, CDR2 SASEGT. DNA for the CDR3: TGTGCCAGCTGCCCCGTAGGTGCTGGGGCCAACGTCCTGACTTTC. Translation gives CASCPVGAGANVLTF.

In its sample, this clonotype was seen many times. The genes are TRBV11-1 and TRBJ1-6; 7 bases align to TRBD1. The CDR3 length is 18 residues. Per the germline V gene, CDR1 is SGHAT and CDR2 is FQDESV (reference sequence). V lost 5 bases, J lost 7 bases, and 17 bases stayed unmatched. In nucleotides, the CDR3 is TGTGCCAGCAGCGAAACCGGGACAGTACTACGGCTAAATTCACCCCTCCACTTT. This gives the protein CASSETGTVLRLNSPLHF.

This chain uses TRBV20-1 with TRBJ1-2; maybe TRBD1 (5 bases). The V gene's germline CDR1 is DFQATT and CDR2 SNEGSKA (reference sequence). This CDR3 is built from 13 residues. Trimming took off 0 bases at V and 9 bases at J, with 14 bases between the two ends. The CDR3, as DNA: TGCAGTGCTAGAGAAACCCAGGGAGGGCGCTACACCTTC. Its protein product is CSARETQGGRYTF.

This clonotype was seen at least ten times. The chain joins TRBV30 to TRBJ1-3; the D gene is possibly TRBD1 (5 bases). The germline V gene encodes CDR1 GTSNPN and CDR2 SVGIG (reference sequence). The V end was cut by 0 bases, the J end by 2 bases, with 8 bases between. The CDR3 has 14 amino acids. The CDR3 DNA reads as TGTGCCTGGAGTGTGGGGGGGGCTGGAAACACCATATATTTT. Protein sequence: CAWSVGGAGNTIYF. Looking up the rest from reference TRBV30 and TRBJ1-3 gives the full variable domain: SQTIHQWPATLVQPVGSPLSLECTVEGTSNPNLYWYRQAAGRGLQLLFYSVGIGQISSEVPQNLSASRPQDRQFILSSKKLLLSDSGFYLCAWSVGGAGNTIYFGEGSWLTVV.

This clonotype was seen only a few times. This chain joins TRBV12-3 or TRBV12-4 and TRBJ2-6; weak D call: TRBD2 (7 bases). The CDR3 has 15 amino acids. With 7 bases removed from V and 4 bases from J, the gap between germline ends came to 14 bases. CDR3 DNA: TGTGCCAGCATCCGGGGGGCGGAAGGGGCCAACGTCCTGACTTTC. This sequence encodes CASIRGAEGANVLTF.

This clonotype was counted many times. This chain links TRBV20-1 with TRBJ1-1; D is ambiguous. V lost 2 bases and J lost 3, with 7 bases in between. This CDR3 has 12 residues. Per germline, CDR1 DFQATT and CDR2 SNEGSKA (reference sequence). In DNA, the CDR3 is TGCAGTGCTAGACCCCGGTACACTGAAGCTTTCTTT. Translating it yields CSARPRYTEAFF.

This clonotype was observed at least ten times. The chain links TRBV24-1 to TRBJ2-1; D possibly uses TRBD1 or TRBD2 (5 bases each). Trimming took off 6 bases at V and 8 bases at J, with 22 bases between the two ends. The length of the CDR3 is 16 residues. Germline V lookup: CDR1 KGHDR, CDR2 SFDVKD. The CDR3 spells CATSNTGTRSRDEQFF. DNA for the CDR3: TGTGCCACCAGTAATACCGGGACCCGATCTCGGGATGAGCAGTTCTTC.

This chain uses TRBV10-3 with TRBJ1-6; D unclear. The CDR3 has 17 residues. Per germline, CDR1 ENHRY and CDR2 SYGVKD. Trimming cost V 0 bases and J 9 bases, with 18 bases left between them. CDR3 sequence (DNA): TGTGCCATCAGTGAGTCAAGGGAACCTAACTGGGGTTCACCCCTCCACTTT. Its protein product is CAISESREPNWGSPLHF.

Ten or more counts support this clonotype. This chain connects TRBV3-1 to TRBJ2-1; TRBD1 or TRBD2 may be the D gene (6 bases each). This CDR3 is 15 amino acids long. The V and J ends lost 1 base and 3 bases respectively, with 10 bases between them. Germline CDR1 LGHDT, CDR2 YNNKEL (reference sequence). CDR3 sequence: CASSQAGAGYNEQFF. The CDR3 nucleotides are TGTGCCAGCAGCCAAGCGGGGGCGGGCTACAATGAGCAGTTCTTC.

The rearrangement joins TRBV14 to TRBJ1-6; D is unclear. Germline V lookup: CDR1 SGHDN, CDR2 FVKESK. Trimming left V 1 base short and J 8 bases short, with 9 bases between. The CDR3 spans 14 residues. The DNA of the CDR3 is TGTGCCAGCAGCCAAGCTGGAGCGCATTCACCCCTCCACTTT. Translation: CASSQAGAHSPLHF.